Sequencing of this TCR beta chain was carried out in a study of T cells in Graves' hyperthyroidism and ophthalmopathy. It was considered stable Graves' hyperthyroidism when ophthalmopathy did not progress within 18 months. Uncontrolled infection, other autoimmune disease, pregnancy or lactation barred patients from enrollment. The diagnostic basis comprised clinical symptoms, serum thyroxine and TRAb, thyroid ultrasound and orbital computed tomography. Trimming removed 6 bases from V and 2 bases from J; junction bases left unmatched: 6. The CDR3 runs 15 residues. CDR1 and CDR2 (germline): MNHNY, SVGAGI (reference sequence). TCR beta CDR3 regions were amplified from RNA. The HTBI primer set was used in a first-round RT-PCR of the TCR CDR3. From the multiplex PCR reads, TCRdb called clonotypes with MiXCR, one entry per CDR3 protein. The repertoire holds hundreds of thousands of distinct CDR3 sequences, over 35% seen once, with 8.9% in the top ten.

In the case of this clonotype: What it binds is unknown.

Overall study results and limits: Researchers found most expanded thyroid clonotypes above 0.001 in blood as well.

The rearrangement uses TRBV6-6 and TRBJ1-5, with 8 bases matching TRBD1. This TCR was sampled from a man aged 18 to 30 with Graves' hyperthyroidism. The specimen was blood. The CDR3 sequence: CASSPDRVGNQPQHF. The CDR3 nucleotides read TGTGCCAGCAGCCCGGACAGGGTGGGCAATCAGCCCCAGCATTTT.